Below are 12 T cell receptor beta chains sequenced from a single sample in a study of blood T cell repertoires in COVID-19. The method was immunoSEQ multiplex PCR; TCRdb's version includes in-frame clones alone and lacks a portion of them. The table has about 290,000 clones, just under 90% seen once; the top ten hold 11%. The sample comprised peripheral blood. The receptors were gathered from a woman aged 25-40 years with COVID-19, enrolled during active disease.

V and J are TRBV7-9 and TRBJ1-1; D is unclear. The V end lost 1 base, the J end lost 1 base, and 7 bases lay between the germline ends. Germline CDR1 and CDR2: SEHNR and FQNEAQ (reference sequence). CDR3 length: 14 amino acids. The CDR3 reads CASSLDHRNTEAFF. The CDR3 DNA reads as TGTGCCAGCAGCTTAGATCACAGGAACACTGAAGCTTTCTTT.

The chain is built from TRBV6-2 or TRBV6-3 and TRBJ1-5; 7 positions agree with TRBD1. This CDR3 region has 14 residues. Germline-derived CDR1 and CDR2 are MNHEY and SVGEGT. V shed 5 bases, J shed 4 bases, and the junction held 5 bases outside the gene matches. The CDR3 here is CASSQGTENQPQHF. CDR3 nucleotide sequence: TGTGCCAGCAGTCAAGGGACAGAAAATCAGCCCCAGCATTTT.

This clone has a handful of counts. This chain links TRBV14 with TRBJ1-2; 9 positions match TRBD1. The CDR3 spans 18 residues. CDR1 is SGHDN, CDR2 FVKESK, per germline. Trimming cost V 3 bases and J 4 bases; bases outside gene matches: 15. The chain's CDR3 is CASSHLSNRGTGFYGYTF. CDR3 in DNA: TGTGCCAGCAGCCACCTTTCAAATCGCGGGACAGGGTTCTATGGCTACACCTTC.

The DNA of the CDR3 is TGCGCCAGCAGCCAAATCGACAGGGACTATGGCTACACCTTC. It translates to CASSQIDRDYGYTF. The V gene is TRBV4-1, the J gene TRBJ1-2; TRBD1 agrees at 7 bases. The V gene's germline CDR1 is MGHRA and CDR2 YSYEKL. CDR3 size: 14 residues. The junction had 3 bases not matched to a gene; V was cut back by 2 bases and J by 3 bases.

The chain couples TRBV6-4 to TRBJ2-5; 8 bases agree with TRBD2. Germline lookup yields CDR1 MRHNA and CDR2 SNTAGT. CDR3 length: 15 amino acids. Germline trimming cut 3 bases from V and 5 bases from J; bases unmatched to any gene: 8. The CDR3 sequence: CASSETGGASETQYF. The DNA of the CDR3 is TGTGCCAGCAGTGAAACCGGGGGGGCCTCGGAGACCCAGTACTTC.

In nucleotides, the CDR3 is TGTGCCAGCAGCCCGCGACAGGGAGGTAGGTCACCCCTCCACTTT. It is translated as CASSPRQGGRSPLHF. The chain links TRBV3-1 (or the pseudogene TRBV3-2) to TRBJ1-6; TRBD1 matches at 7 bases. Germline trimming cut 4 bases from V and 10 bases from J; bases unmatched to any gene: 10. From germline, CDR1 is LGHDT and CDR2 YNNKEL (reference sequence). The CDR3 has 15 residues.

This clone was counted a single time. The junction differs from germline at one of its ends, possibly a read error. This CDR3 is CASSTPVAGAQLLF. For the CDR3, the DNA is TGTGCCAGTAGTACCCCTGTGGCGGGGGCGCAACTGCTCTTC. V gene TRBV19 combines with J gene TRBJ2-1; D is possibly TRBD2 (7 bases). Germline V gives CDR1 LNHDA, CDR2 SQIVND (reference sequence). This CDR3 has 14 amino acids.

The V and J genes are TRBV7-8 and TRBJ2-2, with TRBD1 matching over 9 bases. The CDR3 has 14 residues. Unmatched junction bases numbered 3, after V lost 4 bases and J lost 6 bases. Germline-derived CDR1 and CDR2 are SGHVS and FQNEAQ. CDR3 sequence (DNA): TGTGCCAGCAGCTGGGACAGGGCATCCGGGGAGCTGTTTTTT. Amino acid sequence: CASSWDRASGELFF.

This chain links TRBV28 with TRBJ2-1, with D hard to call. Trimming took off 5 bases at V and 8 bases at J, with 4 bases between the two ends. The germline V gene has CDR1 MDHEN and CDR2 SYDVKM. CDR3 length: 10 amino acids. Written as DNA, the CDR3 is TGTGCCAGCAGTCTCTATGAGCAGTTCTTC. It encodes CASSLYEQFF.

V gene TRBV12-3 or TRBV12-4 combines with J gene TRBJ1-2, with 8 bases aligning to TRBD1. The CDR3 totals 13 residues. The trim removed 6 bases at V and 2 bases at J, leaving 2 bases unmatched. The CDR3 sequence: CASRDRDNYGYTF. In DNA form, the CDR3 reads TGTGCCAGCAGGGACAGGGACAACTATGGCTACACCTTC.

The chain uses TRBV9 and TRBJ1-4; 11 bases agree with TRBD1. Germline V lookup: CDR1 SGDLS, CDR2 YYNGEE. The CDR3 is 15 residues long. The V segment lost 2 bases and the J segment 6 bases; nucleotides outside the gene matches: 3. The CDR3 protein is CASSVGTGGYEKLFF. In DNA, the CDR3 is TGTGCCAGCAGCGTCGGGACAGGGGGATATGAAAAACTGTTTTTT.

This sequence joins TRBV7-9 and TRBJ2-3, with 13 bases aligning to TRBD2. V shed 1 base, J shed 6 bases, and the junction held 13 bases outside the gene matches. Germline CDR1 SEHNR, CDR2 FQNEAQ (reference sequence). This CDR3 is 19 amino acids long. The CDR3, as DNA: TGTGCCAGCAGCTTAGGGAGACTAGCGGGGGGACTTTCCCTGGATACGCAGTATTTT. It specifies CASSLGRLAGGLSLDTQYF.